This record concerns one T cell receptor (beta chain) sequence. This entry is derived from a study of blood T cell repertoires in COVID-19. For the study at large: Researchers got acute and convalescent COVID-19 samples from the United States, Italy and Spain. In each case, the material was cDNA or gDNA derived from T cells, B-cell-depleted T cells, or PBMCs.

Germline V gene sequence: CDR1 KGHSH, CDR2 LQKENI. The CDR3 covers 15 residues. Trimming cost V 2 bases and J 4 bases, with 14 bases left between them. Authors' methods: Reference gene primer amplification gave estimated nucleated cell counts. Profiling relied on immunoSEQ multiplex PCR, and the TCRdb table lists in-frame clones only, not all of them. That table gives V, J and clone size, and the DNA gave D and trimming. The sample contains around 200,000 clones, roughly 89% of which appear only once. This rearrangement joins TRBV18 to TRBJ1-2, with D perhaps TRBD1 (6 bases). Sequencing input: peripheral blood. The sequence was collected from a woman younger than 35 who had recovered from COVID-19. Here the CDR3 reads CASSPSAGVAYGYTF. In DNA, the CDR3 is TGTGCCAGCTCACCATCAGCAGGGGTTGCCTATGGCTACACCTTC.